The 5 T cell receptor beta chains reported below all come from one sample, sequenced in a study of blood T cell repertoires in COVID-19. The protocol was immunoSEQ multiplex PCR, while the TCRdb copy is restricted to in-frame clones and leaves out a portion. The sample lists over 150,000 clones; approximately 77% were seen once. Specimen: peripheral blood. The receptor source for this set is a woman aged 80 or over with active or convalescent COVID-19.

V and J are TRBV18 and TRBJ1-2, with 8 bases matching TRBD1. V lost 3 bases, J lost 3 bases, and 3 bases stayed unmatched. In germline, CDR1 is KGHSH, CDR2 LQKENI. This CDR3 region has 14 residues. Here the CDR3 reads CASSPDRVDYGYTF. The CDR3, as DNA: TGTGCCAGCTCACCGGACAGGGTCGACTATGGCTACACCTTC.

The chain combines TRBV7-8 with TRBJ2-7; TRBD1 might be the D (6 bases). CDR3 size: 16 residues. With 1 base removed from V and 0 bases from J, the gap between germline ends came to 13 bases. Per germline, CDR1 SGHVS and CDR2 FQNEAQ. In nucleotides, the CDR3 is TGTGCCAGCAGCTTAGAGTCTGGACAGTACTCCTACGAGCAGTACTTC. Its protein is CASSLESGQYSYEQYF.

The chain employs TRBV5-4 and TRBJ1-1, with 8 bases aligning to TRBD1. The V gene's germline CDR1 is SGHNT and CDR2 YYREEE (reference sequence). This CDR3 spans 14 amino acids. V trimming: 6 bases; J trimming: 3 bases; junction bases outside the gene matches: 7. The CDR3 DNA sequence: TGTGCCAGCACCCAGCAGGGGGCCCACACTGAAGCTTTCTTT. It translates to CASTQQGAHTEAFF.

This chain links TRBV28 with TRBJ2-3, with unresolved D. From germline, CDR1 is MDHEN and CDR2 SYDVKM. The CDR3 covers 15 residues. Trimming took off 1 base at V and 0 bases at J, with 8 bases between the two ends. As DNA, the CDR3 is TGTGCCAGCAGTTTATATGCGGCTAGCACAGATACGCAGTATTTT. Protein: CASSLYAASTDTQYF.

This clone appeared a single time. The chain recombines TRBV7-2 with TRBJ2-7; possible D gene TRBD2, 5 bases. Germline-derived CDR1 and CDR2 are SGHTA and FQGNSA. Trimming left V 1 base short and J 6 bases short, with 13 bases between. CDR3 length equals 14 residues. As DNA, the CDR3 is TGTGCCAGCAGCTTAGGTCGTCTAGCAGGCGAGCAGTACTTC. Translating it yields CASSLGRLAGEQYF.